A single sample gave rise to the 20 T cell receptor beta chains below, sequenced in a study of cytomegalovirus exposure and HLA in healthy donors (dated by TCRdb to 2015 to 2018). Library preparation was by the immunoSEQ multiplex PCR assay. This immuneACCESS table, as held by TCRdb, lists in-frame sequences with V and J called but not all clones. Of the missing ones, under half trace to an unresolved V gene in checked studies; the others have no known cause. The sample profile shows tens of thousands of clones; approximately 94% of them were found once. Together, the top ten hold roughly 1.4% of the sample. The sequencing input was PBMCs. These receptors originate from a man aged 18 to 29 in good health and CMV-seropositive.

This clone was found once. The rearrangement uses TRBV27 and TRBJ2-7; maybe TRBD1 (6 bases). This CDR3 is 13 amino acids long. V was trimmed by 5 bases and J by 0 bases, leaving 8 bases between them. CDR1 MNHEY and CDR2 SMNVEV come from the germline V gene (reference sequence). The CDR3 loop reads CASSGQNSYEQYF. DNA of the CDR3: TGTGCCAGCAGTGGACAGAACTCCTACGAGCAGTACTTC.

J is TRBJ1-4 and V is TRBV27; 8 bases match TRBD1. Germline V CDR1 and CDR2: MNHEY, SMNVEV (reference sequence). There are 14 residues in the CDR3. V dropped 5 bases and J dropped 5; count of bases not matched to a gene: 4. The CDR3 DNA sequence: TGTGCCAGCAGTCACAGGGGGGGGAATGAAAAACTGTTTTTT. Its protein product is CASSHRGGNEKLFF.

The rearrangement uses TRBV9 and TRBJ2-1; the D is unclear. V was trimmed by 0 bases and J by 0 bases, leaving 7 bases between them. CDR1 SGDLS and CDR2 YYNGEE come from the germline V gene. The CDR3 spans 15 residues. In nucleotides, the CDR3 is TGTGCCAGCAGCGTAGAGGCAGGCTCCTACAATGAGCAGTTCTTC. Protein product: CASSVEAGSYNEQFF. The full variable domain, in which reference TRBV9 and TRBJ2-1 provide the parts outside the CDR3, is DSGVTQTPKHLITATGQRVTLRCSPRSGDLSVYWYQQSLDQGLQFLIQYYNGEERAKGNILERFSAQQFPDLHSELNLSSLELGDSALYFCASSVEAGSYNEQFFGPGTRLTVL.

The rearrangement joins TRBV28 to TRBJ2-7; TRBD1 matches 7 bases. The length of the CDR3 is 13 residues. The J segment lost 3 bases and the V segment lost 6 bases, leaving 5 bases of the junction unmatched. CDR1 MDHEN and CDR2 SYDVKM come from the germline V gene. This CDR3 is CASSKGAFYEQYF. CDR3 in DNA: TGTGCCAGCAGCAAGGGGGCTTTCTACGAGCAGTACTTC. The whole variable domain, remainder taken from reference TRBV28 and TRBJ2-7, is DVKVTQSSRYLVKRTGEKVFLECVQDMDHENMFWYRQDPGLGLRLIYFSYDVKMKEKGDIPEGYSVSREKKERFSLILESASTNQTSMYLCASSKGAFYEQYFGPGTRLTVT.

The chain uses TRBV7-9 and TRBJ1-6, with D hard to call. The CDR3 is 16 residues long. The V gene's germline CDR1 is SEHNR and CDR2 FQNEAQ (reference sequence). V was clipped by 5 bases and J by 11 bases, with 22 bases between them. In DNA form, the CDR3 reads TGTGCCAGCAGCCCCCAAGGCGCTACGGGATTCGCACCCCTCCACTTT. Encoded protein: CASSPQGATGFAPLHF.

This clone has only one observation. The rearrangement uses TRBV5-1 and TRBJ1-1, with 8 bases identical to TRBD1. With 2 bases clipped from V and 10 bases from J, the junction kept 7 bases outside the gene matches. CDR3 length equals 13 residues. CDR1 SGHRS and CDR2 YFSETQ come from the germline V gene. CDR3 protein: CASSFQQGERAFF. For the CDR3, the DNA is TGCGCCAGCAGCTTTCAACAGGGGGAGAGAGCTTTCTTT.

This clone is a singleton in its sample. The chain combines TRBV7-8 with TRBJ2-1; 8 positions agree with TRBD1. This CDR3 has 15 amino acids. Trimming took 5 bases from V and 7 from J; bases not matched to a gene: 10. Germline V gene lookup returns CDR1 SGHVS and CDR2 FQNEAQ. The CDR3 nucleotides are TGTGCCAGCAGCCCATACGGACAGGGCGGGAATGAGCAGTTCTTC. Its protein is CASSPYGQGGNEQFF.

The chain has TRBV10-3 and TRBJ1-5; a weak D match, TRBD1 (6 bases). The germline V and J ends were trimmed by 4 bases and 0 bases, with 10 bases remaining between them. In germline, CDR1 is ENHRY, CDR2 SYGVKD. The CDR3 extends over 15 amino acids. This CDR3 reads CAISVGDNSNQPQHF. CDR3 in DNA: TGTGCCATCAGTGTTGGGGACAATAGCAATCAGCCCCAGCATTTT.

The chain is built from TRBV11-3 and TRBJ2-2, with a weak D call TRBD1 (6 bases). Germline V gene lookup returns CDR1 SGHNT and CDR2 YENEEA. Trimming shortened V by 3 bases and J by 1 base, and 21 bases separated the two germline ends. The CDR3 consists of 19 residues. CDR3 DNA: TGTGCCAGCAGCTTGGGCCAGGGGCACGGTCGAATGAACACCGGGGAGCTGTTTTTT. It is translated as CASSLGQGHGRMNTGELFF.

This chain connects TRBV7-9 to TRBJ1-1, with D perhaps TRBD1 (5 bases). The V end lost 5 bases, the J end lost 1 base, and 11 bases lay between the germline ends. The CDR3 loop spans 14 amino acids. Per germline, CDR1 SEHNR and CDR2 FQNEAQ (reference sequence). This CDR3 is CASSRETENTEAFF. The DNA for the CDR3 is TGTGCCAGCAGCAGAGAGACAGAGAACACTGAAGCTTTCTTT.

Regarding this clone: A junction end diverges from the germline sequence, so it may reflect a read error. The CDR3 coding sequence is TGTGCTAGCAGCTTAGGCCCTGGGGCTCAAGAGACCCAGTACTTC. Amino acid sequence: CASSLGPGAQETQYF. The chain joins TRBV7-7 to TRBJ2-5; D perhaps matches TRBD1 (5 bases). Germline V gene sequence: CDR1 SSHAT, CDR2 FNYEAQ (reference sequence). The CDR3 extends over 15 amino acids.

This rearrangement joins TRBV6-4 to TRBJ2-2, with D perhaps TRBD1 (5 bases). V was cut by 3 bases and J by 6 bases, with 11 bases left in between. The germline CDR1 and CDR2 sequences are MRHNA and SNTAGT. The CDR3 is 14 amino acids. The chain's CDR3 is CASSDSDMSGELFF. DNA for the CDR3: TGTGCCAGCAGTGATTCGGACATGTCCGGGGAGCTGTTTTTT.

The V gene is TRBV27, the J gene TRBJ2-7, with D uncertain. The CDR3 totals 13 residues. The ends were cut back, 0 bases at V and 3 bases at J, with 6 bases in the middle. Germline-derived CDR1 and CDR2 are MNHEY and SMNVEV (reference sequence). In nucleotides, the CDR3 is TGTGCCAGCAGTTTATCCCCCCTCTACGAGCAGTACTTC. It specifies CASSLSPLYEQYF.

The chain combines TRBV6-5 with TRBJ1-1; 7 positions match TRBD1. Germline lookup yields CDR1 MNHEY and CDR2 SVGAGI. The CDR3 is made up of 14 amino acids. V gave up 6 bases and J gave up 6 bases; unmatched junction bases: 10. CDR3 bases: TGTGCCAGCAGGGTTCGAACAGGGGCAGCTGAAGCTTTCTTT. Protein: CASRVRTGAAEAFF.

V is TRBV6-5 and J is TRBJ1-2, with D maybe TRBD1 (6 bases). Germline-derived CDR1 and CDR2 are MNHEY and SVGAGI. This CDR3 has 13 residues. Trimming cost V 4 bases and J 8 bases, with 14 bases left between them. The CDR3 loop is CASSLTGTGGYTF. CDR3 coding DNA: TGTGCCAGCAGTTTGACCGGAACAGGGGGCTACACCTTC.

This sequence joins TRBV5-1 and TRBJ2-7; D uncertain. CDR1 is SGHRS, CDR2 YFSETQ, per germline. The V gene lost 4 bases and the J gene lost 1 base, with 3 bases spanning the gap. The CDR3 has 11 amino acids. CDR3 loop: CASSQSYEQYF. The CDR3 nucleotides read TGCGCCAGCAGCCAATCCTACGAGCAGTACTTC.

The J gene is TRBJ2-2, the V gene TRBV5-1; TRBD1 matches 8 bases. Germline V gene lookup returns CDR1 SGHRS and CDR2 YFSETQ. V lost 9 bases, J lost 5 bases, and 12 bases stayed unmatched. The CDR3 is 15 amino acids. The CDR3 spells CAIPNSRGPTGELFF. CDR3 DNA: TGCGCCATCCCAAACTCCAGGGGGCCTACCGGGGAGCTGTTTTTT.

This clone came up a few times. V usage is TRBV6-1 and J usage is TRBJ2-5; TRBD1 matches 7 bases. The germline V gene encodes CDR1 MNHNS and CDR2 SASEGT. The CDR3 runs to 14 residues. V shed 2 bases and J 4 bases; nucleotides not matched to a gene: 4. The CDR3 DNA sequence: TGTGCCAGCAGTGAACTTCACAGGGGAGAGACCCAGTACTTC. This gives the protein CASSELHRGETQYF.

This CDR3 reads CASSLGQGGQPQHF. In DNA form, the CDR3 reads TGTGCCAGCAGCTTAGGACAGGGTGGTCAGCCCCAGCATTTT. The chain joins TRBV11-2 to TRBJ1-5, with 7 bases identical to TRBD1. The CDR3 runs to 14 residues. Trimming removed 1 base from V and 6 bases from J; junction bases left unmatched: 3. The germline CDR1 and CDR2 sequences are SGHAT and FQNNGV.

CDR3: CASSADSHREETQYF. The CDR3 nucleotides are TGTGCCAGCAGCGCCGACAGCCATCGTGAAGAGACCCAGTACTTC. The rearrangement joins TRBV5-4 to TRBJ2-5, with TRBD1 as a possible D gene (5 bases). Deletions cut 4 bases from V and 3 bases from J, with 16 bases between. Germline V gene sequence: CDR1 SGHNT, CDR2 YYREEE (reference sequence). The CDR3 loop spans 15 amino acids.